Each of the 18 T cell receptor beta chains below was sequenced from the same sample in a study of shared clonotypes between healthy human individuals. Data came from immunoSEQ multiplex PCR; TCRdb stores just in-frame clones and leaves some out. Of around 2,000,000 clones listed, 85% to 95% were seen once; the top ten hold more than 0.1%. Material for sequencing was naive CD4+ T cells sorted from blood. Subset noted: CD45RA+ positively selected. The receptor source for this set is a man aged 18 to 30 in good health.

The chain employs TRBV30 and TRBJ1-3, with D hard to call. From germline, CDR1 is GTSNPN and CDR2 SVGIG (reference sequence). Between the trimmed V and J ends, which lost 3 bases and 13 bases, there was a span of 16 bases. The CDR3 has 12 residues. The CDR3 protein is CAWSRSLLSIYF. The CDR3 coding sequence is TGTGCCTGGAGCAGATCCTTACTGTCAATATATTTT.

This chain connects TRBV5-1 to TRBJ2-1; 8 nucleotides agree with TRBD2. V dropped 4 bases and J dropped 0; count of bases not matched to a gene: 6. The CDR3 is made up of 16 amino acids. Looked up from germline, CDR1 is SGHRS and CDR2 is YFSETQ. This CDR3 reads CASSKNGGASYNEQFF. CDR3 bases: TGCGCCAGCAGCAAAAACGGGGGGGCCTCCTACAATGAGCAGTTCTTC.

V and J are TRBV5-6 and TRBJ2-1; TRBD2 matches at 8 bases. Trimming cost V 1 base and J 9 bases; bases outside gene matches: 9. CDR3 length: 15 amino acids. CDR1 is SGHDT and CDR2 is YYEEEE in the germline V gene. CDR3 residues: CASSLMSGRVTEQFF. For the CDR3, the DNA is TGTGCCAGCAGCTTGATGAGCGGGAGAGTTACTGAGCAGTTCTTC.

This chain links TRBV25-1 with TRBJ2-7; D is perhaps TRBD2 (5 bases). The V and J ends lost 6 bases and 1 base respectively, with 13 bases between them. The CDR3 extends over 14 amino acids. Looked up from germline, CDR1 is MGHDK and CDR2 is SYGVNS. The DNA of the CDR3 is TGTGCCAGCAGCCTGGCCGGCGGGTCCTACGAGCAGTACTTC. This encodes CASSLAGGSYEQYF.

The chain recombines TRBV5-1 with TRBJ2-5; the match to TRBD2 covers 7 bases. After removal of 5 bases from V and 1 base from J, the junction contained 5 bases not matched to a gene. This CDR3 contains 14 residues. Germline values: CDR1 SGHRS, CDR2 YFSETQ. The CDR3 region has the DNA TGCGCCAGCAGGGCGGGGGACCTCCAAGAGACCCAGTACTTC. It specifies CASRAGDLQETQYF.

This rearrangement joins TRBV30 to TRBJ2-3; D unclear. Trimming took 2 bases from V and 2 from J, leaving 2 bases between them. This CDR3 has 11 amino acids. Germline loops: CDR1 GTSNPN, CDR2 SVGIG (reference sequence). CDR3 coding DNA: TGTGCCTGGAGTATCACAGATACGCAGTATTTT. It yields the protein CAWSITDTQYF.

This chain connects TRBV9 to TRBJ2-3; 11 bases agree with TRBD2. Losses at the gene ends were 2 bases for V and 1 base for J; bases not matched to a gene: 3. This CDR3 is built from 16 residues. The germline V gene has CDR1 SGDLS and CDR2 YYNGEE. The CDR3 region has the DNA TGTGCCAGCAGCGTTAGCGGGGGGGTTGGCACAGATACGCAGTATTTT. Translating gives CASSVSGGVGTDTQYF.

The V gene is TRBV11-2, the J gene TRBJ2-2, with 7 bases matching TRBD2. V lost 8 bases, J lost 4 bases, and 7 bases stayed unmatched. CDR1 is SGHAT, CDR2 FQNNGV, per germline. The CDR3 sequence is 14 residues long. CDR3 DNA sequence: TGTGCCAGCGGACTAGACATCCTCACCGGGGAGCTGTTTTTT. This gives the protein CASGLDILTGELFF.

The chain couples TRBV4-1 to TRBJ2-3; 8 bases match TRBD1. Germline CDR1 is MGHRA and CDR2 is YSYEKL. The CDR3 extends over 16 amino acids. The trim removed 0 bases at V and 10 bases at J, leaving 12 bases unmatched. The CDR3, as DNA: TGCGCCAGCAGCCAAGACGGACAGGGCAGGAGTGTATCGCAGTATTTT. It encodes CASSQDGQGRSVSQYF.

This rearrangement joins TRBV6-5 to TRBJ2-7; TRBD2 agrees at 7 bases. Germline V gene lookup returns CDR1 MNHEY and CDR2 SVGAGI. The CDR3 loop spans 14 amino acids. The V segment lost 7 bases and the J segment 0 bases; nucleotides outside the gene matches: 6. The CDR3 is CASTRLANSYEQYF. CDR3 DNA sequence: TGTGCCAGCACCCGACTAGCCAACTCCTACGAGCAGTACTTC.

The V gene is TRBV6-1, the J gene TRBJ2-6, with D perhaps given as TRBD1 or TRBD2 (6 bases each). The V and J ends lost 2 bases and 3 bases respectively, with 11 bases between them. Germline CDR1 MNHNS, CDR2 SASEGT. The CDR3 runs 16 residues. The CDR3 DNA reads as TGTGCCAGCAGTGAATGGAGGGGGTTTGGGGCCAACGTCCTGACTTTC. It codes for CASSEWRGFGANVLTF.

The rearrangement joins TRBV4-3 to TRBJ2-5; D ambiguous. Germline V gives CDR1 LGHNA, CDR2 YSLEER. V was shortened by 1 base and J by 5 bases, with 14 bases between the two germline ends. CDR3 size: 15 residues. The CDR3 nucleotides read TGCGCCAGCAGCCAAGGGAATGGGAACGCGGAGACCCAGTACTTC. Translated: CASSQGNGNAETQYF.

This clone was seen just once. J is TRBJ2-2 and V is TRBV9, with D possibly being TRBD2 (6 bases). Per the germline V gene, CDR1 is SGDLS and CDR2 is YYNGEE. The length of the CDR3 is 13 residues. The V and J ends lost 4 bases and 7 bases respectively, with 11 bases between them. As DNA, the CDR3 is TGTGCCAGCAGCCAGGAGGGGATCGGGGAGCTGTTTTTT. Translation gives CASSQEGIGELFF.

The chain carries TRBV7-9 and TRBJ1-2; D is perhaps TRBD1 (6 bases). The germline V gene encodes CDR1 SEHNR and CDR2 FQNEAQ (reference sequence). The CDR3 is made up of 14 amino acids. V was trimmed by 5 bases and J by 8 bases, leaving 18 bases between them. CDR3 sequence (DNA): TGTGCCAGCAGCCACGCCTTACAGGGAGGGGGCTACACCTTC. Translating it yields CASSHALQGGGYTF.

This clone has a single count. At the DNA level, this CDR3 is encoded by other sequences in the same sample as well. The CDR3 is CASSLVAGGYEQYF. The CDR3 nucleotides are TGTGCCAGCAGCTTAGTAGCGGGGGGCTACGAGCAGTACTTC. The J gene is TRBJ2-7, the V gene TRBV11-2, with 10 bases lining up with TRBD2. After removal of 1 base from V and 3 bases from J, the junction contained 0 bases not matched to a gene. Germline V gene data show CDR1 as SGHAT and CDR2 as FQNNGV. This CDR3 has 14 amino acids.

The chain recombines TRBV28 with TRBJ2-7; no reliable D call. V lost 4 bases to trimming and J lost 3 bases, with 10 bases between them. The CDR3 runs 13 residues. Germline CDR1 reads MDHEN; CDR2 reads SYDVKM. CDR3 nucleotide sequence: TGTGCCAGCAGTTCTCCTAATTACTACGAGCAGTACTTC. This translates into CASSSPNYYEQYF.

This rearrangement joins TRBV6-1 to TRBJ2-7, with a weak D call TRBD2 (6 bases). CDR3 length equals 12 residues. V was trimmed by 8 bases and J by 1 base, leaving 9 bases between them. In germline, CDR1 is MNHNS, CDR2 SASEGT. The CDR3, as DNA: TGTGCCAGCTGGGACTTTTCCTACGAGCAGTACTTC. This encodes CASWDFSYEQYF.

The V gene is TRBV15, the J gene TRBJ1-5, with D tentatively TRBD1 (5 bases). V dropped 1 base and J dropped 6 bases, with 10 bases sitting between them. The CDR3 extends over 14 amino acids. Per germline, CDR1 LNHNV and CDR2 YYDKDF (reference sequence). For the CDR3, the DNA is TGTGCCACCAGCAGAGCAGTGGGGGGTCAGCCCCAGCATTTT. It yields the protein CATSRAVGGQPQHF.